Below are 3 T cell receptor beta chains sequenced from a single sample in a study of T-cell memory formation after mild COVID-19. TCRdb analysed the 5' RACE reads with MiXCR anew, one entry per CDR3 protein. Of more than 120,000 distinct CDR3 sequences in the sample, approximately 5.7% were seen once. Input material: PBMCs or a T cell subset sorted from them (not recorded which). These receptors were taken from an adult woman who had mild COVID-19 (a few samples of this study predate the infection). Cell type and time point are not known.

The chain joins TRBV19 to TRBJ2-6, with D possibly being TRBD1 (5 bases). Trimming pared 5 bases from V and 2 bases from J, leaving 22 bases between. This CDR3 spans 19 amino acids. CDR1 is LNHDA, CDR2 SQIVND, per germline (reference sequence). CDR3 in amino acids: CASSFPRGAGRAGANVLTF. The CDR3 DNA sequence: TGTGCCAGTAGTTTTCCCCGTGGGGCCGGCAGGGCTGGGGCCAACGTCCTGACTTTC. Full variable domain (remainder filled in from reference TRBV19 and TRBJ2-6): DGGITQSPKYLFRKEGQNVTLSCEQNLNHDAMYWYRQDPGQGLRLIYYSQIVNDFQKGDIAEGYSVSREKKESFPLTVTSAQKNPTAFYLCASSFPRGAGRAGANVLTFGAGSRLTVL.

This clonotype was seen at least ten times. The V gene is TRBV20-1, the J gene TRBJ2-7; 14 bases align to TRBD2. The CDR3 is 16 amino acids. V lost 0 bases and J lost 4; bases outside the gene matches: 5. The germline V gene has CDR1 DFQATT and CDR2 SNEGSKA (reference sequence). In DNA, the CDR3 is TGCAGTGCTAGAGACGGGACTAGCGGGAGTGGGTACGAGCAGTACTTC. Translated: CSARDGTSGSGYEQYF.

This clonotype was counted ten times or more. The V gene is TRBV5-1, the J gene TRBJ2-5; D possibly uses TRBD1 or TRBD2 (7 bases each). The CDR3 extends over 16 amino acids. The germline CDR1 and CDR2 sequences are SGHRS and YFSETQ. Trimming removed 0 bases from V and 5 bases from J, with 17 bases in between. The CDR3 is CASSLAAGQSAETQYF. CDR3 sequence (DNA): TGCGCCAGCAGCTTGGCAGCGGGACAGTCGGCGGAGACCCAGTACTTC.